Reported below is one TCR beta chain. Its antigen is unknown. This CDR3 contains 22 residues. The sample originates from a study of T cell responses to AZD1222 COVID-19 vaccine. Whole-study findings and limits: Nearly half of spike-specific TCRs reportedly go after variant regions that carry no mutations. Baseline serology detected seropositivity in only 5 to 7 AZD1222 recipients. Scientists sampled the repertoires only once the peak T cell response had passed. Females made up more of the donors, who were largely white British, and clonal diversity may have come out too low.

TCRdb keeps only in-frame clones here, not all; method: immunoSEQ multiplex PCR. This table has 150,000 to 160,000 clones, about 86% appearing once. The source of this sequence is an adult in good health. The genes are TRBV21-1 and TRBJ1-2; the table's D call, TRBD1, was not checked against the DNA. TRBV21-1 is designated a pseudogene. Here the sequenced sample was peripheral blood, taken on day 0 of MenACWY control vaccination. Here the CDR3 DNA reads TGTGCCAGCAGCAATTCTACCTACAGGTCCACCCTCAAGCCATCACTTAACTATGGCTACACCTTC. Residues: CASSNSTYRSTLKPSLNYGYTF.